Listed here are 14 T cell receptor beta chains from one sample, sequenced in a study of cytotoxic CD8 clonotypes in ibrutinib-treated CLL (dated by TCRdb to the early 2020s). The library came from the immunoSEQ multiplex PCR assay. TCRdb retrieved this table from immuneACCESS and kept in-frame rearrangements only. Not all clones are present; in checked studies, unresolved V genes account for under half, and no reason is known for the remainder. This sample is represented by over 140,000 clones; 80% of them were singletons. The ten largest account for 7.5% to 8% of the sample. This sample comprised PBMCs, obtained after 36 months of ibrutinib treatment. These receptors all come from a human donor with chronic lymphocytic leukemia.

V and J are TRBV19 and TRBJ1-2; TRBD1 aligns across 12 bases. J was trimmed by 8 bases and V by 5 bases; bases with no gene match: 12. The germline V gene encodes CDR1 LNHDA and CDR2 SQIVND (reference sequence). The length of the CDR3 is 16 residues. CDR3 sequence: CASSPGQGASSKGYTF. CDR3 bases: TGTGCCAGTAGTCCGGGACAGGGGGCATCCAGCAAGGGCTACACCTTC.

The rearrangement joins TRBV18 to TRBJ1-2; D remains ambiguous. Germline CDR1 is KGHSH and CDR2 is LQKENI. This CDR3 is 15 amino acids long. The V and J ends lost 2 bases and 7 bases respectively, with 17 bases between them. Here the CDR3 DNA reads TGTGCCAGCTCACCAGGTGGAGGAGCAAGAAGTGGCTACACCTTC. It specifies CASSPGGGARSGYTF.

The chain uses TRBV27 and TRBJ2-7; 11 bases are a match to TRBD1. CDR3 size: 15 residues. The germline CDR1 and CDR2 sequences are MNHEY and SMNVEV (reference sequence). V lost 4 bases and J lost 5; bases outside the gene matches: 7. The CDR3 protein is CASSSGTGGVHEQYF. As DNA, the CDR3 is TGTGCCAGCAGTTCCGGGACAGGGGGGGTTCACGAGCAGTACTTC.

This clone was counted between two and nine times. The chain carries TRBV2 and TRBJ1-1; 7 bases align to TRBD1. V lost 4 bases and J lost 3; bases outside the gene matches: 5. Germline V gene sequence: CDR1 SNHLY, CDR2 FYNNEI. The CDR3 contains 14 residues. Here the CDR3 DNA reads TGTGCCAGCAGTGTAAACAGGGGATACACTGAAGCTTTCTTT. Encoded protein: CASSVNRGYTEAFF.

In this sample, this clone turned up a few times. The V and J genes are TRBV18 and TRBJ2-5; a possible D gene is TRBD2 (6 bases). Germline-derived CDR1 and CDR2 are KGHSH and LQKENI. The CDR3 is 15 amino acids. V was trimmed by 6 bases and J by 0 bases, leaving 14 bases between them. The CDR3 sequence: CASSPVRDYQETQYF. For the CDR3, the DNA is TGTGCCAGCTCCCCGGTAAGGGACTACCAAGAGACCCAGTACTTC.

This clone was counted once. The J gene is TRBJ1-1, the V gene TRBV12-5; D is undetermined. The CDR3 has 13 residues. Germline V gene lookup returns CDR1 LGHNT and CDR2 FRNRAP. The germline V and J ends were trimmed by 7 bases and 2 bases, with 11 bases remaining between them. CDR3 amino acids: CASAAARNTEAFF. CDR3 in DNA: TGTGCTAGTGCCGCAGCAAGAAACACTGAAGCTTTCTTT. The full variable domain, rest sourced from reference TRBV12-5 and TRBJ1-1, is DARVTQTPRHKVTEMGQEVTMRCQPILGHNTVFWYRQTMMQGLELLAYFRNRAPLDDSGMPKDRFSAEMPDATLATLKIQPSEPRDSAVYFCASAAARNTEAFFGQGTRLTVV.

This clone has more than one count but fewer than ten. The J gene is TRBJ2-3, the V gene TRBV7-2, with 11 bases lining up with TRBD2. CDR3 length equals 16 residues. V gave up 2 bases and J gave up 2 bases; unmatched junction bases: 3. CDR1 is SGHTA, CDR2 FQGNSA, per germline. CDR3 sequence (DNA): TGTGCCAGCAGCTTAAGACTAGCGGGACCCACAGATACGCAGTATTTT. The encoded protein is CASSLRLAGPTDTQYF.

This clone was seen a few times. V gene TRBV7-3 combines with J gene TRBJ2-2, with a possible D match to TRBD2 (5 bases). The CDR3 contains 15 residues. V lost 5 bases and J lost 9, with 19 bases in between. Looked up from germline, CDR1 is SGHTA and CDR2 is FQGTGA. CDR3 region: CASSRGVGATRELFF. CDR3 in DNA: TGTGCCAGCAGCCGTGGGGTGGGAGCGACCCGGGAGCTGTTTTTT.

This clone appeared a few times. V gene TRBV2 combines with J gene TRBJ1-5, with a tentative D call TRBD1 (6 bases). Germline V gives CDR1 SNHLY, CDR2 FYNNEI. V lost 9 bases and J 4 bases, leaving 13 bases between the germline ends. The CDR3 spans 13 residues. CDR3 protein: CASVQGWNQPQHF. DNA of the CDR3: TGTGCCAGTGTACAGGGTTGGAATCAGCCCCAGCATTTT.

The chain couples TRBV6-1 to TRBJ2-3; the D gene is possibly TRBD2 (7 bases). The V gene's germline CDR1 is MNHNS and CDR2 SASEGT. The CDR3 has 18 residues. V gave up 4 bases and J gave up 2 bases, with 22 bases separating them. In DNA form, the CDR3 reads TGTGCCAGCAGTGGACCTGGGCTCGGGGGGCTGGCCACAGATACGCAGTATTTT. Protein: CASSGPGLGGLATDTQYF.

This chain connects TRBV5-1 to TRBJ1-5; unclear D gene. Trimming removed 0 bases from V and 4 bases from J, with 11 bases in between. Germline CDR1 and CDR2: SGHRS and YFSETQ. The CDR3 has 15 amino acids. The CDR3 DNA follows: TGCGCCAGCAGCTTGGGGGCAGGAGGGAATCAGCCCCAGCATTTT. Translating it yields CASSLGAGGNQPQHF.

V and J are TRBV6-5 and TRBJ1-2; 10 bases map to TRBD1. Germline CDR1 reads MNHEY; CDR2 reads SVGAGI. The CDR3 has 15 amino acids. Germline trimming cut 9 bases from V and 5 bases from J; bases unmatched to any gene: 12. CDR3 in amino acids: CARARDRGYWYGYTF. The CDR3 bases are TGTGCCAGGGCCCGGGACAGGGGTTATTGGTATGGCTACACCTTC.

The rearrangement uses TRBV7-6 and TRBJ2-7; 8 bases line up with TRBD1. Germline loops: CDR1 SGHVS, CDR2 FNYEAQ. This CDR3 contains 16 residues. Trimming took 1 base from V and 5 from J; bases not matched to a gene: 10. The CDR3 sequence: CASSLVGRTGPHEQYF. As DNA, the CDR3 is TGTGCCAGCAGCTTAGTTGGGAGGACAGGGCCTCACGAGCAGTACTTC.

The rearrangement joins TRBV30 to TRBJ1-1; unclear D gene. Germline loops: CDR1 GTSNPN, CDR2 SVGIG (reference sequence). This CDR3 spans 11 amino acids. V lost 5 bases to trimming and J lost 0 bases, with 4 bases between them. In DNA form, the CDR3 reads TGTGCCTGGGGGTTGAACACTGAAGCTTTCTTT. Amino acids: CAWGLNTEAFF. The full variable domain, rest sourced from reference TRBV30 and TRBJ1-1, is SQTIHQWPATLVQPVGSPLSLECTVEGTSNPNLYWYRQAAGRGLQLLFYSVGIGQISSEVPQNLSASRPQDRQFILSSKKLLLSDSGFYLCAWGLNTEAFFGQGTRLTVV.